This T cell receptor (beta chain) was identified in a study of OX40 agonist ivuxolimab in advanced cancers. Study background: Dose-escalation cases comprised hepatocellular carcinoma, melanoma, renal cell or head and neck cancer.

Regarding this clone: Its matching antigen is unknown.

CDR1 and CDR2 from the germline V gene are SGHNT and YYREEE (reference sequence). J gave up 4 bases and V 4 bases, and 11 bases lay outside the gene matches. This CDR3 has 16 residues. Notes on the study in general: Both blood CD4+ and CD8+ T cells showed clonal growth by week 6 at 0.1 to 3.0 mg/kg. Partial responders at 0.1-3.0 mg/kg had among the lowest clonal expansion.

Generated by immunoSEQ multiplex PCR, the TCRdb table keeps only in-frame clones and is missing some. The sample includes roughly 36,000 clones, approximately 89% of them seen just once. This chain joins TRBV5-4 and TRBJ1-2; 9 nucleotides line up with TRBD1. This TCR came from an adult with an advanced solid tumor such as melanoma, head and neck, liver or kidney cancer. This material consisted of CD4+ or CD8+ T cells sorted from blood, taken in a trial of the OX40 agonist ivuxolimab. For the CDR3, the DNA is TGTGCCAGCAGCGCACCCGGGACAGGGATTACCTATGGCTACACCTTC. Translating it yields CASSAPGTGITYGYTF.